This record looks at one T cell receptor (beta chain) sequence and its context. CDR3 size: 13 residues. The germline V gene has CDR1 SEHNR and CDR2 FQNEAQ (reference sequence). Deletions cut 6 bases from V and 2 bases from J, with 11 bases between. This record belongs to a study of CD8 T cells in Susac syndrome. It was with random hexamers that 0.5 to 1 ug RNA was reverse transcribed. Multiplex PCR with immunoSEQ amplified the TCR beta CDR3 across 54 Vbeta and 13 Jbeta. TCRdb re-analysed the immunoSEQ multiplex PCR reads in MiXCR, keeping a single row per CDR3 protein. Here the sample spans some 200,000 distinct CDR3 sequences, roughly 95% being singletons.

This clonotype originated in a human donor with multiple sclerosis. V and J are TRBV7-9 and TRBJ2-7, with D uncertain. The material sequenced was CD4+ T cells from PBMCs. The CDR3 here is CASRLGSTYEQYF. CDR3 bases: TGTGCCAGCAGGCTGGGCAGCACCTACGAGCAGTACTTC. The whole variable domain, filled in from reference TRBV7-9 and TRBJ2-7, reads DTGVSQNPRHKITKRGQNVTFRCDPISEHNRLYWYRQTLGQGPEFLTYFQNEAQLEKSRLLSDRFSAERPKGSFSTLEIQRTEQGDSAMYLCASRLGSTYEQYFGPGTRLTVT.